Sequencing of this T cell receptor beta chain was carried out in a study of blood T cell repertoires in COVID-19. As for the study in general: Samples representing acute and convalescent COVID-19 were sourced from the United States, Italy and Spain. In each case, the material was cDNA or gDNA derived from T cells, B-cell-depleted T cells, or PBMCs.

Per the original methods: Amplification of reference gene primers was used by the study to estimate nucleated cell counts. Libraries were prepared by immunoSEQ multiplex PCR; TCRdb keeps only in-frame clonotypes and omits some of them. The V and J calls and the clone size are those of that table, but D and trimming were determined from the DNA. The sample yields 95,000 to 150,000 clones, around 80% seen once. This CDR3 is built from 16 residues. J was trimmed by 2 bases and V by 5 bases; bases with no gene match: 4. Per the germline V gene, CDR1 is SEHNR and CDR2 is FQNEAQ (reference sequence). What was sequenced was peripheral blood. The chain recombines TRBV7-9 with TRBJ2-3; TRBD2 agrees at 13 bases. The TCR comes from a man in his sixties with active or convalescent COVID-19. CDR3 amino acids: CASSIGTSGITDTQYF. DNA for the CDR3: TGTGCCAGCAGCATCGGGACTAGCGGGATCACAGATACGCAGTATTTT.